What follows describes a single T cell receptor (beta chain). The antigen remains undetermined. The same CDR3 can be traced to other DNA sequences in this sample. V trimming: 1 base; J trimming: 1 base; junction bases outside the gene matches: 1. The CDR3 runs to 14 residues. The germline CDR1 and CDR2 sequences are LGHDT and YNNKEL (reference sequence). The sample comes from a study of T cell responses to AZD1222 COVID-19 vaccine. Overall study findings and caveats: Only after the peak T cell response were repertoires sampled. Variant regions that are unmutated are reportedly the target of nearly half of spike-specific TCRs.

The method was immunoSEQ multiplex PCR; TCRdb's version includes in-frame clones alone and lacks a portion of them. The sample records about 160,000 clones, 92% being singletons. Recipients boosted at about 4 weeks or about 12 weeks are pooled. This rearrangement joins TRBV3-1 (or the pseudogene TRBV3-2) to TRBJ2-7; 7 bases agree with TRBD1. The source was peripheral blood, collected 28 days after the second AZD1222 dose. The origin of this receptor is an adult who received the AZD1222 COVID-19 vaccine. CDR3 sequence (DNA): TGTGCCAGCAGCCAAGGGACAGGTTCCTACGAGCAGTACTTC. Protein sequence: CASSQGTGSYEQYF.